This T cell receptor (beta chain) was sequenced for a study of blood T cell repertoires in COVID-19. Overall study: Samples came from the United States, Italy and Spain, spanning acute and convalescent COVID-19. The analysed material was cDNA or gDNA that came from T cells, B-cell-depleted T cells, or PBMCs.

Original processing notes: The authors estimated nucleated cell counts from reference gene primer amplification. Method: immunoSEQ multiplex PCR; TCRdb's copy keeps in-frame clones and lacks some. V and J calls and clone size come straight from that table; D and trimming were deduced from the DNA. Among approximately 200,000 clones listed, 87% were seen once. This TCR was recovered from a man aged 35 to 55 with active or convalescent COVID-19. Sequencing was carried out using peripheral blood.

The CDR3 spells CASSLERLAYDNEQFF. As DNA, the CDR3 is TGTGCCAGCAGCTTAGAGAGACTAGCGTATGACAATGAGCAGTTCTTC. This chain uses TRBV7-6 with TRBJ2-1, with TRBD2 matching over 8 bases. The CDR3 sequence is 16 residues long. Trimming cost V 1 base and J 5 bases; bases outside gene matches: 7. CDR1 is SGHVS, CDR2 FNYEAQ, per germline.